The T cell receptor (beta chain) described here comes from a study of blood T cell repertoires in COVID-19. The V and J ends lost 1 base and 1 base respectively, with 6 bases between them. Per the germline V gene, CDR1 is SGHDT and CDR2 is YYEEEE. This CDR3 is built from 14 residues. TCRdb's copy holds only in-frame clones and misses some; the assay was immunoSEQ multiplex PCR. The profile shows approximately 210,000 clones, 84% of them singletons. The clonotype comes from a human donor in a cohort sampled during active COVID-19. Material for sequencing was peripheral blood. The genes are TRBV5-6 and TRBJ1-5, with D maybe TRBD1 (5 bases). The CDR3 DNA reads TGTGCCAGCAGCTTGAAGGGGAGCAATCAGCCCCAGCATTTT. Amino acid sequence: CASSLKGSNQPQHF. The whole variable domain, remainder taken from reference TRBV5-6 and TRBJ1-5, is DAGVTQSPTHLIKTRGQQVTLRCSPKSGHDTVSWYQQALGQGPQFIFQYYEEEERQRGNFPDRFSGHQFPNYSSELNVNALLLGDSALYLCASSLKGSNQPQHFGDGTRLSIL.